This T cell receptor (beta chain) stems from a study of blood T cell repertoires in COVID-19. Study-wide background: Acute-phase and convalescent COVID-19 samples originated in the United States, Italy and Spain. The cDNA or gDNA used as material had been derived from T cells, B-cell-depleted T cells, or PBMCs.

Original processing methods: Nucleated cell number was recorded as an estimate derived from reference gene primer amplification. Measured with immunoSEQ multiplex PCR; TCRdb has only the in-frame clones, and not every one. From that table come the V and J calls and clone size; the DNA was used to work out D and trimming. The sample yields 150,000 to 200,000 clones, roughly four fifths seen once. The CDR3 loop spans 17 amino acids. The germline CDR1 and CDR2 sequences are SGHDT and YYEEEE. V was pared by 4 bases and J by 1 base, with 18 bases between. The TCR was taken from a human donor in a cohort sampled during active COVID-19. V and J are TRBV5-6 and TRBJ1-3, with a tentative D call TRBD1 (6 bases). Material: peripheral blood. The CDR3 sequence: CASSAPSRGLSGNTIYF. DNA of the CDR3: TGTGCCAGCAGCGCCCCCAGCAGGGGTCTATCTGGAAACACCATATATTTT.